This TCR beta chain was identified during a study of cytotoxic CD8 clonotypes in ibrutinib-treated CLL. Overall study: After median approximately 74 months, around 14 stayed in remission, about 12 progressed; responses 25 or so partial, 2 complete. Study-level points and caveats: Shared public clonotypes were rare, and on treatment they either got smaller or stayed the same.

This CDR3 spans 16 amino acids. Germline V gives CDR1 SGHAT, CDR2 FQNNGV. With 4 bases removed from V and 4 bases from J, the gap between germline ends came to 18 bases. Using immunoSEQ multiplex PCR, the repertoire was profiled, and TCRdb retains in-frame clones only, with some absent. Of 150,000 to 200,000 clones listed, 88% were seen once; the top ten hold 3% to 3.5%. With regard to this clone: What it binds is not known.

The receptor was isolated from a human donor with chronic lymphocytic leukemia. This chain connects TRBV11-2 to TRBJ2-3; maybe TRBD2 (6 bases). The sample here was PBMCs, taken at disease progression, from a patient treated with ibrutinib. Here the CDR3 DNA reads TGTGCCAGCAGCTCCCACTCCGCGGGAACGCCAGATACGCAGTATTTT. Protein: CASSSHSAGTPDTQYF.